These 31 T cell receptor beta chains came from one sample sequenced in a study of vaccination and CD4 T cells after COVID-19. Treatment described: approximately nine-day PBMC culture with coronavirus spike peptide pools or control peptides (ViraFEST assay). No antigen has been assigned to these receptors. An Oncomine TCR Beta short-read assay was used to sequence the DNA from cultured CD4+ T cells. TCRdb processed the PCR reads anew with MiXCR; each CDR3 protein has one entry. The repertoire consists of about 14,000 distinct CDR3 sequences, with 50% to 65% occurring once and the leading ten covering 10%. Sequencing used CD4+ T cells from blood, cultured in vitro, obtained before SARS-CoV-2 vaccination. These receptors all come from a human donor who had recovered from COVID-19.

CDR3 coding DNA: TGTGCCAGTAGTAGGACTAGCGGGAGCCTCAATGAGCAGTTCTTC. Its translation is CASSRTSGSLNEQFF. The genes are TRBV19 and TRBJ2-1; 13 nucleotides align to TRBD2. Germline V gene lookup returns CDR1 LNHDA and CDR2 SQIVND (reference sequence). CDR3 length: 15 amino acids. The junction had 3 bases not matched to a gene; V was cut back by 4 bases and J by 6 bases.

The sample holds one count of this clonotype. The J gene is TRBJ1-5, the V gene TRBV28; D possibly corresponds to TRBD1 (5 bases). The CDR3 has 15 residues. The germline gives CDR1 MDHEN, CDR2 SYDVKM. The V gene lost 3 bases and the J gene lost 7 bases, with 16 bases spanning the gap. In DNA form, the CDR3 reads TGTGCCAGCAGTTTTATTGGGGGATCAGAGCAGCCCCAGCATTTT. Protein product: CASSFIGGSEQPQHF.

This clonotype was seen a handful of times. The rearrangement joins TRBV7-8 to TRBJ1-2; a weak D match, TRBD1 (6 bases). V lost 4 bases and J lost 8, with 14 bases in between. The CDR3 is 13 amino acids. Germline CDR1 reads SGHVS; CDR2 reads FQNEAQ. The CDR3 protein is CASSSTGWEGYTF. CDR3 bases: TGTGCCAGCAGCTCTACAGGGTGGGAAGGCTACACCTTC.

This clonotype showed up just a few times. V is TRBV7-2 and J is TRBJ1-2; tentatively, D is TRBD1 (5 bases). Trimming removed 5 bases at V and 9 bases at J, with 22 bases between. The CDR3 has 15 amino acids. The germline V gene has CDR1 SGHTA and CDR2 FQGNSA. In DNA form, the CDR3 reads TGTGCCAGCAGCACCCCGACAGCGCTATTAGAGAGCTACACCTTC. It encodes CASSTPTALLESYTF.

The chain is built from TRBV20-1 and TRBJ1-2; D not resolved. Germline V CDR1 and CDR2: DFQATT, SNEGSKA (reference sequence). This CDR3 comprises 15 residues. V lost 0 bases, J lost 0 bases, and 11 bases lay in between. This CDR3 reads CSARDPAIPNYGYTF. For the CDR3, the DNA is TGCAGTGCTAGAGATCCGGCTATTCCTAACTATGGCTACACCTTC.

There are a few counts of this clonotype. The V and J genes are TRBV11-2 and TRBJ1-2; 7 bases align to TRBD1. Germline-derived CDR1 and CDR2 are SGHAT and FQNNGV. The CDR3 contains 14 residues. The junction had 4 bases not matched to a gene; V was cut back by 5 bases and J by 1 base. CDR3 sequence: CASSPRDSNYGYTF. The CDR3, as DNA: TGTGCCAGCAGCCCGCGGGACAGTAACTATGGCTACACCTTC.

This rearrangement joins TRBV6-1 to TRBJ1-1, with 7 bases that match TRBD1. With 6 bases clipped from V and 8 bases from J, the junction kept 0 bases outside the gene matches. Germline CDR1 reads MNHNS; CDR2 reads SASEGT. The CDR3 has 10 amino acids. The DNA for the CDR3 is TGTGCCAGCAGGACAGGGGAAGCTTTCTTT. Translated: CASRTGEAFF.

The CDR3 sequence: CSARDVGVDTQYF. CDR3 nucleotides: TGCAGTGCTAGAGATGTAGGGGTAGATACGCAGTATTTT. This chain uses TRBV20-1 with TRBJ2-3; possible D gene TRBD1, 5 bases. CDR1 is DFQATT, CDR2 SNEGSKA, per germline (reference sequence). Trimming removed 0 bases from V and 5 bases from J, with 9 bases in between. The CDR3 covers 13 residues.

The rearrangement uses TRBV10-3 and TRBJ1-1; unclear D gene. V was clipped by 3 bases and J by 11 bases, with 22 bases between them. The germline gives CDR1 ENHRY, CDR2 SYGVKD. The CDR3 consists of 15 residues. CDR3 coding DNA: TGTGCCATCAGTGACCCGACACAAACAATGGGAGGTGCTTTCTTT. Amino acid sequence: CAISDPTQTMGGAFF.

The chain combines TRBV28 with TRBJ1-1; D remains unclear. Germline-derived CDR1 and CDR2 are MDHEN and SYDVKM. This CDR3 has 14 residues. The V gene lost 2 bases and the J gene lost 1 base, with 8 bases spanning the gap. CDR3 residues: CASSLGNKNTEAFF. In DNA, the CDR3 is TGTGCCAGCAGTTTAGGGAATAAGAACACTGAAGCTTTCTTT.

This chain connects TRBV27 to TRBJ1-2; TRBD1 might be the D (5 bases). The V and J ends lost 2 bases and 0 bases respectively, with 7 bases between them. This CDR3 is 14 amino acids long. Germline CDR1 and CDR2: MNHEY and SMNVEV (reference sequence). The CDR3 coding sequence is TGTGCCAGCAGTTTAGGCAGGGCTAACTATGGCTACACCTTC. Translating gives CASSLGRANYGYTF.

CDR3 in amino acids: CASSVNPYNEQFF. CDR3 DNA sequence: TGTGCCAGCAGTGTAAATCCTTACAATGAGCAGTTCTTC. This chain joins TRBV2 and TRBJ2-1, with no clear D. This CDR3 has 13 residues. Deletions cut 4 bases from V and 4 bases from J, with 8 bases between. CDR1 is SNHLY, CDR2 FYNNEI, per germline.

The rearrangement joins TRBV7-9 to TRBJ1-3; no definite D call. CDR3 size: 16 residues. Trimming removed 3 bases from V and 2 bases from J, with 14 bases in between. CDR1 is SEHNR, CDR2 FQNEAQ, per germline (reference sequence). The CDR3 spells CASSFARPSPGNTIYF. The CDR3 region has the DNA TGTGCCAGCAGCTTTGCAAGACCGTCCCCTGGAAACACCATATATTTT.

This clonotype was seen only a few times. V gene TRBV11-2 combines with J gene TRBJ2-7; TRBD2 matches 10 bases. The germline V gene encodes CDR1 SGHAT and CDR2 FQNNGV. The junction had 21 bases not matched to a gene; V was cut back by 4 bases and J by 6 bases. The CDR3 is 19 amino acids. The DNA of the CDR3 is TGTGCCAGCAGCTCCATTCGTGGGACTAGCGACCGGTTGCGGGGCGAGCAGTACTTC. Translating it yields CASSSIRGTSDRLRGEQYF. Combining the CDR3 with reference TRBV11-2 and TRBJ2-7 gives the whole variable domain EAGVAQSPRYKIIEKRQSVAFWCNPISGHATLYWYQQILGQGPKLLIQFQNNGVVDDSQLPKDRFSAERLKGVDSTLKIQPAKLEDSAVYLCASSSIRGTSDRLRGEQYFGPGTRLTVT.

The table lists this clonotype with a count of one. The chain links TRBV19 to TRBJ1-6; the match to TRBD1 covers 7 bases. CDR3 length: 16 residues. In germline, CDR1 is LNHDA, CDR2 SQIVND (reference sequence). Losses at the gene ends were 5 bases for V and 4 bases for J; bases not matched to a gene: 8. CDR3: CASSSRPGQYNSPLHF. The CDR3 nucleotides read TGTGCCAGTAGTTCCCGTCCGGGACAGTATAATTCACCCCTCCACTTT.

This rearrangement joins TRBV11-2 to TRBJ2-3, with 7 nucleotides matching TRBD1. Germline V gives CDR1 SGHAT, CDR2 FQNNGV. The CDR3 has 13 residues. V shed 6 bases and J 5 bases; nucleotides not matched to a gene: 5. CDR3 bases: TGTGCCAGCAGTAAGGGGGCATTAGATACGCAGTATTTT. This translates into CASSKGALDTQYF. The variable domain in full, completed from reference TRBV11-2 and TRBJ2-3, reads EAGVAQSPRYKIIEKRQSVAFWCNPISGHATLYWYQQILGQGPKLLIQFQNNGVVDDSQLPKDRFSAERLKGVDSTLKIQPAKLEDSAVYLCASSKGALDTQYFGPGTRLTVL.

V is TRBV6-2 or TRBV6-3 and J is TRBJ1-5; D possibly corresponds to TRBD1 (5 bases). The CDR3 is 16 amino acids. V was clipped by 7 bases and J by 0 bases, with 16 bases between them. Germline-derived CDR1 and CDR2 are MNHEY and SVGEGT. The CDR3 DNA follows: TGTGCCAGCACCCTGTCAGGGTGGTATAGCAATCAGCCCCAGCATTTT. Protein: CASTLSGWYSNQPQHF.

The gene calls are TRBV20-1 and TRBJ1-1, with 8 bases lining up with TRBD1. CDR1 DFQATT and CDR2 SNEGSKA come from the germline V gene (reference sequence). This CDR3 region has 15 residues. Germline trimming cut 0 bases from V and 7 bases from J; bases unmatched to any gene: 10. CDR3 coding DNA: TGCAGTGCTAGAGATCCAGGCAGGGGGCGAGGTGAAGCTTTCTTT. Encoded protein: CSARDPGRGRGEAFF.

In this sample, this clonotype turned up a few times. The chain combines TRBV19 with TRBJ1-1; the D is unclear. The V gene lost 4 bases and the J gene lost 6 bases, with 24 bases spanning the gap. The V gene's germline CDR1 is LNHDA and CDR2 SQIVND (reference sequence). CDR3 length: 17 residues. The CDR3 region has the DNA TGTGCCAGTAGTACACCTCGGGCGGTGGAGACAAGGGCTGAAGCTTTCTTT. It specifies CASSTPRAVETRAEAFF.

The CDR3 DNA is TGCAGCGTTGGGAACGGGGCTGAAGCTTTCTTT. It encodes CSVGNGAEAFF. The rearrangement joins TRBV29-1 to TRBJ1-1; D gene unclear. CDR1 and CDR2 from the germline V gene are SQVTM and ANQGSEA. This CDR3 comprises 11 residues. Trimming took off 4 bases at V and 6 bases at J, with 9 bases between the two ends. Based on the CDR3 plus reference TRBV29-1 and TRBJ1-1, the full variable domain is SAVISQKPSRDICQRGTSLTIQCQVDSQVTMMFWYRQQPGQSLTLIATANQGSEATYESGFVIDKFPISRPNLTFSTLTVSNMSPEDSSIYLCSVGNGAEAFFGQGTRLTVV.

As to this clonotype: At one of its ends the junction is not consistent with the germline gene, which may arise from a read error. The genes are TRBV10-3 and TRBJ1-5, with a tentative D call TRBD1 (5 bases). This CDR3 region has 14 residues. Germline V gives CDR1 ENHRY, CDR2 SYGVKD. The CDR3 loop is CAFSETGPLGPQHF. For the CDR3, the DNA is TGTGCCTTCAGTGAGACGGGGCCTTTAGGGCCCCAGCATTTT.

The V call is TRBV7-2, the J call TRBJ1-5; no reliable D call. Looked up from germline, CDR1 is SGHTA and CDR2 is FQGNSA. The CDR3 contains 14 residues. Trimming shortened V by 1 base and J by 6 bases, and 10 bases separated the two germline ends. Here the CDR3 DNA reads TGTGCCAGCAGCTTAGATCGCACCGGTCAGCCCCAGCATTTT. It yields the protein CASSLDRTGQPQHF. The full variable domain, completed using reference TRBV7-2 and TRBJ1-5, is GAGVSQSPSNKVTEKGKDVELRCDPISGHTALYWYRQSLGQGLEFLIYFQGNSAPDKSGLPSDRFSAERTGGSVSTLTIQRTQQEDSAVYLCASSLDRTGQPQHFGDGTRLSIL.

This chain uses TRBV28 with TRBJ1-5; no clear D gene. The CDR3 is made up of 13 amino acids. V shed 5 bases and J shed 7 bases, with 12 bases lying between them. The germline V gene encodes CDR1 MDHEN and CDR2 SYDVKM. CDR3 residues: CASSPGDTQPQHF. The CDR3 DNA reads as TGTGCCAGCAGTCCGGGAGACACCCAGCCCCAGCATTTT.

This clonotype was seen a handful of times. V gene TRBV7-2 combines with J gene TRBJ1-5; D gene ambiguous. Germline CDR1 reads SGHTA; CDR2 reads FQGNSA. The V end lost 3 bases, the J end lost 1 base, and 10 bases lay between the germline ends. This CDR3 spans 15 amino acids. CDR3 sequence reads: CASSLSGGSNQPQHF. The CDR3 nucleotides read TGTGCCAGCAGCTTGTCGGGAGGAAGCAATCAGCCCCAGCATTTT.

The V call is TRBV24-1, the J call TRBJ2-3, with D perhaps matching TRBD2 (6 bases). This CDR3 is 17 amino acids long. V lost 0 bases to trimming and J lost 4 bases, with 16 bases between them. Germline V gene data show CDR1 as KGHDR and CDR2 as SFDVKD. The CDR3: CATSDLPNHAGSDTQYF. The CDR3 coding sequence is TGTGCCACCAGTGATTTGCCGAACCACGCGGGGTCAGATACGCAGTATTTT.

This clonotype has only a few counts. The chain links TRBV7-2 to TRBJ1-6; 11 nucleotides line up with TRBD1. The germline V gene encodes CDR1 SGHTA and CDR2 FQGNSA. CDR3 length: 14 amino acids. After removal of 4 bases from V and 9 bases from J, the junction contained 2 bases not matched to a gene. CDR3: CASSSGQGASPLHF. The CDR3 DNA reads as TGTGCCAGCAGCTCTGGACAGGGGGCTTCACCCCTCCACTTT.

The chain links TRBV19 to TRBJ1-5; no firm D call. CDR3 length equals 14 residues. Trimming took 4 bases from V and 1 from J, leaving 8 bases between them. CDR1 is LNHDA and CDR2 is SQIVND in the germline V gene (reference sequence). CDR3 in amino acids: CASSTTDSNQPQHF. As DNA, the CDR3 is TGTGCCAGTAGTACGACGGACAGCAATCAGCCCCAGCATTTT.

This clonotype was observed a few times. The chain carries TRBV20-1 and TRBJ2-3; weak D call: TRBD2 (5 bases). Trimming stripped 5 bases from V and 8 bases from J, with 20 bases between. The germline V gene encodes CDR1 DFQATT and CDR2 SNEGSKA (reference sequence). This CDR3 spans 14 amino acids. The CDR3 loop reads CSAPDRDSRSTQYF. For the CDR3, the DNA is TGCAGTGCTCCCGACCGGGATAGTCGGAGTACGCAGTATTTT.

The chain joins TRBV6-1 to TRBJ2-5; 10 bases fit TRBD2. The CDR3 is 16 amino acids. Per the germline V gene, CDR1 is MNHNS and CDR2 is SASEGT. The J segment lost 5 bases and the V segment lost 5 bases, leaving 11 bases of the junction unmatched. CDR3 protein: CASSPRMGLAQETQYF. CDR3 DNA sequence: TGTGCCAGCAGTCCCAGGATGGGACTAGCGCAGGAGACCCAGTACTTC.

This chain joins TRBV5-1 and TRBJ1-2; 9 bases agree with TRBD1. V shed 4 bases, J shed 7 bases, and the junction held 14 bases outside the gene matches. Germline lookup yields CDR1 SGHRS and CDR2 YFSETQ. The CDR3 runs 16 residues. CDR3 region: CASSPGQGRGTVGYTF. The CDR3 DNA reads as TGCGCCAGCAGCCCTGGACAGGGGAGGGGGACGGTTGGCTACACCTTC.

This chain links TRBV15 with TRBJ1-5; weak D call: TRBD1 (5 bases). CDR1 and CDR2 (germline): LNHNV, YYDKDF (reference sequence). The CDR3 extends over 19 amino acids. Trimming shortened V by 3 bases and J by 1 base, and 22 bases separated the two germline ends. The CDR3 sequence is CATSRRWAGMEGSNQPQHF. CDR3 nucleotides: TGTGCCACCAGCAGGAGGTGGGCAGGGATGGAGGGGAGCAATCAGCCCCAGCATTTT.